What follows describes a single TCR beta chain. The germline V gene encodes CDR1 KGHSH and CDR2 LQKENI. V was cut by 0 bases and J by 4 bases, with 9 bases left in between. The CDR3 runs 15 residues. This table comes from immunoSEQ multiplex PCR, and its TCRdb copy is limited to in-frame clones, with some not included. The profile shows about 72,000 clones, around four fifths of them singletons. These data belong to a study of radiotherapy plus CTLA-4 blockade in lung cancer. The sample was peripheral blood, taken from a patient treated with radiotherapy plus ipilimumab. The chain has TRBV18 and TRBJ2-2; the D is unclear. This TCR came from a human donor with non-small cell lung cancer who had a complete response to radiotherapy plus ipilimumab. CDR3 amino acids: CASSPPSQPTGELFF. The CDR3 DNA follows: TGTGCCAGCTCACCACCCTCCCAACCCACCGGGGAGCTGTTTTTT.